This T cell receptor beta chain was obtained from a study of blood T cell repertoires in COVID-19. Participants were aged about 18 to 100 years from 20 to 30 US areas. Recovery meant two consecutive negative NP/OP PCR tests, professional clearance, or resolved symptoms. Only in-frame clones appear in the TCRdb table, and some are missing; sequencing was by immunoSEQ multiplex PCR. This repertoire shows about 380,000 clones, approximately 84% found once; its top ten account for 3%. The CDR3 has 15 amino acids. CDR1 and CDR2 (germline): SQVTM, ANQGSEA. V was trimmed by 5 bases and J by 0 bases, leaving 17 bases between them.

The sequence was obtained from a woman aged 30 to 39 who had recovered from COVID-19. Sequences were obtained from PBMCs or T cells enriched from blood (not recorded which). The V and J genes are TRBV29-1 and TRBJ2-7, with D possibly being TRBD2 (6 bases). The CDR3: CSVNRRGGGSYEQYF. The CDR3 coding sequence is TGCAGCGTTAATCGGCGGGGAGGAGGCTCCTACGAGCAGTACTTC.